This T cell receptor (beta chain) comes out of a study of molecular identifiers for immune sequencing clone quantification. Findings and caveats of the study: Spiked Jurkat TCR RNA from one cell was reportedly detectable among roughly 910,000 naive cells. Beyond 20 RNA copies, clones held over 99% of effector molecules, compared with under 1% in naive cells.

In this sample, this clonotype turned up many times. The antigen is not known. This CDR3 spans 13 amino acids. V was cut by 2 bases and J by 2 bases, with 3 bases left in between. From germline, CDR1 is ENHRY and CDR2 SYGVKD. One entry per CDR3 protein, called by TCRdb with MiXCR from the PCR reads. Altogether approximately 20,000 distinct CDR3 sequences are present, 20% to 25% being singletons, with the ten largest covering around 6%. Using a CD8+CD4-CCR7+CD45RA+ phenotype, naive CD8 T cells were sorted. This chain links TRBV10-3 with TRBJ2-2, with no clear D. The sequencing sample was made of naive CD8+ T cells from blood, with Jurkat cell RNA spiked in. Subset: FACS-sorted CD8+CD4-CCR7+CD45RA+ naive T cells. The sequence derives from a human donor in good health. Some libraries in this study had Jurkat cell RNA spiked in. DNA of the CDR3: TGTGCCATCAGTGAGCCAAACACCGGGGAGCTGTTTTTT. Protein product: CAISEPNTGELFF.